The 13 T cell receptor beta chains listed next were all sequenced from one sample in a study of blood T cell repertoires in COVID-19. Clones were read by immunoSEQ multiplex PCR, and TCRdb kept only the in-frame ones, dropping some. The sample has over 150,000 clones; about 87% are singletons. The sequencing input was peripheral blood. The receptor set was obtained from an elderly woman with COVID-19, enrolled during active disease.

The chain links TRBV6-5 to TRBJ2-7, with 9 bases lining up with TRBD2. Germline V lookup: CDR1 MNHEY, CDR2 SVGAGI. The CDR3 is 14 residues long. Germline trimming cut 6 bases from V and 3 bases from J; bases unmatched to any gene: 6. The CDR3 sequence: CASSPGLASYEQYF. For the CDR3, the DNA is TGTGCCAGCAGCCCCGGACTAGCGAGCTACGAGCAGTACTTC.

As DNA, the CDR3 is TGTGCCAGCAGACCGAGATACCGGGACAGGGCGATCTATGGCTACACCTTC. Translating it yields CASRPRYRDRAIYGYTF. J is TRBJ1-2 and V is TRBV21-1; TRBD1 was called by the table and not checked on the DNA. TRBV21-1 is shown as a pseudogene. The CDR3 is 17 amino acids.

V and J are TRBV18 and TRBJ2-7; TRBD1 aligns across 8 bases. This CDR3 region has 14 residues. Germline V gene data show CDR1 as KGHSH and CDR2 as LQKENI. V shed 4 bases and J 4 bases; nucleotides not matched to a gene: 6. The CDR3 DNA sequence: TGTGCCAGCTCACGGACAGGGAGTCCGTACGAGCAGTACTTC. Protein: CASSRTGSPYEQYF.

The chain recombines TRBV5-4 with TRBJ2-7; 13 nucleotides align to TRBD2. The V and J ends lost 3 bases and 4 bases, in that order; junction bases with no gene match: 10. The CDR3 runs 17 residues. Germline V gives CDR1 SGHNT, CDR2 YYREEE (reference sequence). CDR3 bases: TGTGCCAGCAGCTCCTCCCACGGGACTAGCGGGAAATACGAGCAGTACTTC. Amino acid sequence: CASSSSHGTSGKYEQYF.

This chain uses TRBV9 with TRBJ2-3; 8 nucleotides align to TRBD1. V lost 3 bases and J lost 2; bases outside the gene matches: 2. The germline V gene has CDR1 SGDLS and CDR2 YYNGEE. This CDR3 is 14 amino acids long. CDR3 protein: CASSATGDTDTQYF. In DNA, the CDR3 is TGTGCCAGCAGCGCGACAGGGGACACAGATACGCAGTATTTT.

This clone has just a few counts. CDR3 sequence (DNA): TGTGCCAGCAGCTACAGGACAGACTATGGCTACACCTTC. Translating gives CASSYRTDYGYTF. The V and J genes are TRBV7-2 and TRBJ1-2; tentatively, D is TRBD1 (6 bases). The CDR3 sequence is 13 residues long. Germline V gene lookup returns CDR1 SGHTA and CDR2 FQGNSA. V gave up 4 bases and J gave up 3 bases, with 9 bases separating them.

This clone was counted a few times. The chain carries TRBV27 and TRBJ1-1; TRBD1 aligns across 9 bases. The V gene end was trimmed by 5 bases and the J gene end by 4 bases; junction bases not matched to a gene: 17. Germline V gene lookup returns CDR1 MNHEY and CDR2 SMNVEV (reference sequence). The CDR3 length is 18 residues. The CDR3 coding sequence is TGTGCCAGCAGTCCCCGAATCCGGGACAGGGCACGGTTCACTGAAGCTTTCTTT. Amino acids: CASSPRIRDRARFTEAFF.

This sequence joins TRBV2 and TRBJ1-2; 10 bases agree with TRBD1. V was pared by 6 bases and J by 9 bases, with 7 bases of the junction left unmatched. This CDR3 spans 13 amino acids. CDR1 SNHLY and CDR2 FYNNEI come from the germline V gene. This chain's CDR3 is CASSAGTGVSYTF. The CDR3 DNA reads TGTGCCAGCAGCGCCGGGACAGGGGTGAGCTACACCTTC.

This clone was seen only once. This rearrangement joins TRBV4-3 to TRBJ2-2, with TRBD2 identical over 8 bases. CDR3 length: 14 residues. V shed 2 bases and J 6 bases; nucleotides not matched to a gene: 2. Germline V CDR1 and CDR2: LGHNA, YSLEER. The CDR3 DNA reads TGCGCCAGCAGCCAAACGGGAGGGCCCGGGGAGCTGTTTTTT. Translated, it gives CASSQTGGPGELFF.

The chain combines TRBV29-1 with TRBJ1-1; D is perhaps TRBD1 (5 bases). This CDR3 is built from 12 residues. Germline V gives CDR1 SQVTM, CDR2 ANQGSEA. V shed 4 bases and J shed 7 bases, with 13 bases lying between them. The CDR3 spells CSVGRQGNEAFF. In nucleotides, the CDR3 is TGCAGCGTTGGCCGGCAGGGCAATGAAGCTTTCTTT. Variable domain in full (rest from reference TRBV29-1 and TRBJ1-1): SAVISQKPSRDICQRGTSLTIQCQVDSQVTMMFWYRQQPGQSLTLIATANQGSEATYESGFVIDKFPISRPNLTFSTLTVSNMSPEDSSIYLCSVGRQGNEAFFGQGTRLTVV.

This clone was observed a handful of times. The CDR3 DNA sequence: TGTGCCACCAGGACGCAGGGGAACTATAATTCACCCCTCCACTTT. It is translated as CATRTQGNYNSPLHF. The rearrangement links TRBV15 to TRBJ1-6; the D gene is possibly TRBD1 (6 bases). CDR1 LNHNV and CDR2 YYDKDF come from the germline V gene (reference sequence). CDR3 length: 15 residues. The germline V and J ends were trimmed by 6 bases and 3 bases, with 12 bases remaining between them.

As for this clone: The CDR3 carries no conserved terminal phenylalanine or tryptophan, so it likely arises from a read error. No DNA is shown, since the ends of the CDR3 on it are uncertain; the CDR3 is the one TCRdb lists. The V gene is TRBV16, the J gene TRBJ2-4; whether TRBD2, the table's D call, matches the DNA was not checked. The CDR3 comprises 13 residues, both ends counted. CDR1 KGHSY and CDR2 FQNENV come from the germline V gene. The CDR3 sequence is CASSHGTSGGQSI.

This clone showed up just once. This rearrangement joins TRBV27 to TRBJ2-2; 7 positions agree with TRBD1. Losses at the gene ends were 4 bases for V and 1 base for J; bases not matched to a gene: 3. The V gene's germline CDR1 is MNHEY and CDR2 SMNVEV (reference sequence). This CDR3 is built from 15 residues. The DNA of the CDR3 is TGTGCCAGCAGTTCAGGGGGTGTGAACACCGGGGAGCTGTTTTTT. This translates into CASSSGGVNTGELFF.